This TCR beta chain stems from a study of blood T cell repertoires in COVID-19. Looking at the study overall: Both acute and convalescent COVID-19 samples were obtained from the United States, Italy and Spain. In each case, the material was cDNA or gDNA derived from T cells, B-cell-depleted T cells, or PBMCs.

Seattle-derived patients entered the study during active infection and were followed longitudinally. This CDR3 comprises 16 residues. As originally analysed: Reference gene primer amplification gave estimated nucleated cell counts. Generated by immunoSEQ multiplex PCR, the TCRdb table keeps only in-frame clones and is missing some. The DNA gave D and trimming, while V, J and clone size come from that table. The data hold over 150,000 clones, with roughly 85% observed a single time. The receptor's source is a woman aged 55-70 years with COVID-19, enrolled during active disease. J is TRBJ1-2 and V is TRBV21-1; TRBD1 was called by the table and not checked on the DNA. TRBV21-1 is annotated as a pseudogene. Sample: peripheral blood. The CDR3 DNA sequence: TGTGCCAGCAGCAAAAAAGGGGACAGGGGTGACTATGGCTACACCTTC. This translates into CASSKKGDRGDYGYTF.